This T cell receptor (beta chain) was obtained from a study of T cell repertoires in aging, cancer and after chemotherapy. Across the whole study: Donors were grouped into six age bands spanning 30 or younger through 70 or older.

Peripheral blood genomic DNA, not sorted cells or RNA, was the template. The CDR3 has 15 amino acids. Germline V gene lookup returns CDR1 KGHDR and CDR2 SFDVKD. Trimming left V 2 bases short and J 5 bases short, with 12 bases between. Whole-study findings and limits: Across the chemotherapy interval, each cancer cohort showed higher median generation probability, suggesting thymic rebound. In cancer patients, declining TCR diversity with age involved lost richness and lost evenness. Compared with age-matched healthy donors, untreated hematological or solid cancer patients showed higher blood TCR clonality.

A mixed TRB-A/B primer pool amplified rearranged TRB by multiplex touch-down PCR. TCRdb passed the multiplex PCR reads through MiXCR, listing each CDR3 protein once. The data contain 6,700 or so distinct CDR3 sequences, roughly 20% of them seen just once; the ten biggest clones take up about 8.5%. This clonotype was detected a few times. What it recognizes is unknown. Sequencing was carried out using blood. The chain couples TRBV24-1 to TRBJ1-5; possible D gene TRBD1, 5 bases. This TCR came from a human donor with a blood cancer. CDR3 sequence reads: CATSDWRGPYQPQHF. CDR3 coding DNA: TGTGCCACCAGTGATTGGCGGGGACCTTATCAGCCCCAGCATTTT.